The sequence of this T cell receptor (beta chain) was determined in a study of identical twins (dated by TCRdb to 2016 to 2017). Notes on the research overall: To test whether fetal clonotypes persist, this study deep-sequenced TCR alpha and beta repertoires from monozygotic twins, from unrelated adults of various ages, and from cord blood. To rule out contamination, replicate twin experiments were performed at different times with different library preparation protocols.

From the cysteine through the phenylalanine, the CDR3 covers 15 amino acids. Only the CDR3 DNA is retained, 45 bases long and in frame from the first base. CDR1 SQVTM and CDR2 ANQGSEA are derived from the germline V gene. Trimmed from V: 3 bases; trimmed from J: 4 bases; junction bases lacking a gene match: 6. Note on this clonotype: The target of this receptor is not known. One base away there is no much larger clone; base qualities are not given.

The paper's findings and limits, for the study overall: In beta out-of-frame sequences, excess twin sharing was weaker, because having fewer shared sequences lowered the signal-to-noise ratio. Out-of-frame TCR alpha sequences shared between twins showed an excess of low generation-probability sequences compared with coincidental sharing between unrelated individuals. Abundant cord blood beta clonotypes carried fewer insertions; young adult naive repertoires showed a weaker similar trend, while memory repertoires showed none. In monozygotic twins, out-of-frame TCR alpha sharing was systematically underestimated by recombination models, although the models agreed with sharing between unrelated individuals. Invariant T cells such as MAIT and iNKT could partly confound zero-insertion analyses, although diverse VJ usage argued against such confounding for most clonotypes. Conclusions relied on cross-sectional statistical analysis, since the same donors could not be followed over many years.

All donors were healthy Caucasians. The twin cohort comprised three pairs of female monozygotic twins, all aged roughly 18 to 30 years. CD4+ and CD8+ T cell populations were isolated with positive isolation kits from Invitrogen. Library construction relied on 5' RACE. Sequencer: Illumina HiSeq 2000. A universal primer binding site was added through template switching, and the final cDNA carried a unique molecular identifier so that TCR cDNA molecules could be counted accurately. Specific primers in the conserved constant-segment region were used to synthesize first-strand cDNA for TCR alpha and beta chains. To control for contamination, every cDNA library was double barcoded, receiving both a SMART-Mk sample barcode and Illumina barcodes. Two successive PCR steps introduced TruSeq adapter sequences along with Illumina sample barcodes. The TCR alpha and beta cDNA libraries were sequenced on the Illumina HiSeq platform using custom primers. Concerning the study's data processing: Raw reads were processed with MiGEC to extract unique molecular identifiers, and MiXCR was used to determine CDR3 positions. Recombination models were inferred per individual with the repgenHMM and IGoR tools using an EM algorithm. The tcR package in R was used for shared clonotype analysis, with sharing normalized by the product of cloneset sizes. Out-of-frame nonproductive sequences were analyzed to study raw recombination free of thymic and clonal selection effects. TCRdb's own reprocessing of the public reads used fastp at Q25 and MiXCR and kept productive beta chains. Every entry covers one CDR3 protein and lists the most common genes and DNA from its rows. TCRdb, not the original authors, processed these V and J calls. The sample yields around 490,000 distinct CDR3 sequences; approximately 16% were counted once. The ten top clones hold roughly 0.42% of the sample.

The same sample was also used in a study of yellow fever vaccine responses in identical twins. The second paper further reports: According to the authors, in identical twins the way T cells responded to vaccination appeared partly convergent and partly personalized. The study precisely tracked vaccine-responding T cell clones in identical twins.

The sequence was collected from a woman aged 18-35 years in good health. The sequence joins TRBV29-1 to TRBJ2-1; TRBD2 matches 10 bases in the middle. The sequencing sample was made of CD4+ T cells sorted from blood. The DNA sequence follows: TGCAGCGTTGACGTAGCGGGGGGAAGGTACAATGAGCAGTTCTTC. Its protein reads: CSVDVAGGRYNEQFF.